This T cell receptor beta chain is from a study of blood T cell repertoires in COVID-19. Study-level background: Donors in the United States, Italy and Spain gave samples during acute or convalescent COVID-19.

The data were produced by immunoSEQ multiplex PCR, yet TCRdb's version contains in-frame clones alone and is incomplete. The sample shows about 79,000 clones, around 89% of them seen only once. The CDR3 runs 17 residues. Germline V gives CDR1 LGHNA, CDR2 YNFKEQ. Trimming removed 1 base from V and 0 bases from J, with 10 bases in between. The sequenced sample was peripheral blood. The clonotype comes from a man aged 65 to 79 with active or convalescent COVID-19. J is TRBJ2-6 and V is TRBV4-2; D not resolved. CDR3 sequence: CASSQGPGNSGANVLTF. CDR3 DNA: TGTGCCAGCAGCCAAGGACCGGGTAACTCTGGGGCCAACGTCCTGACTTTC.